Following are 18 T cell receptor beta chains from one sample sequenced in a study of T cell repertoires in cytomegalovirus infection. A single record per CDR3 protein comes from TCRdb applying MiXCR to the reads. The sample carries under 250,000 distinct CDR3 sequences, roughly an eighth recorded once. Sample: PBMCs. These receptors came from a human donor in good health (CMV status not recorded). Some clones in this sample may be carry-over from other donors' samples.

This clonotype was observed many times. The chain carries TRBV7-2 and TRBJ1-2, with a weak D call TRBD1 (6 bases). CDR3 length: 14 residues. Germline assignment: CDR1 SGHTA and CDR2 FQGNSA. Trimming left V 5 bases short and J 4 bases short, with 14 bases between. The DNA of the CDR3 is TGTGCCAGCAGCGCCGGGACACTTGGCTATGGCTACACCTTC. Translating gives CASSAGTLGYGYTF.

This clonotype has a count of ten or more. This chain uses TRBV5-4 with TRBJ2-1; TRBD2 is a possible D gene (5 bases). V dropped 3 bases and J dropped 9 bases, with 13 bases sitting between them. Germline V gene data show CDR1 as SGHNT and CDR2 as YYREEE (reference sequence). The CDR3 totals 13 residues. The CDR3 sequence: CASSSPQDFEQFF. CDR3 bases: TGTGCCAGCAGCTCCCCGCAGGACTTTGAGCAGTTCTTC.

The sample holds one count of this clonotype. The V gene is TRBV5-1, the J gene TRBJ2-5; TRBD2 aligns across 15 bases. CDR3 length: 18 amino acids. The V and J ends lost 4 bases and 0 bases, in that order; junction bases with no gene match: 7. Germline loops: CDR1 SGHRS, CDR2 YFSETQ. CDR3 nucleotide sequence: TGCGCCAGCAGCCCTGGACTAGCGGGGGGGATGTACCAAGAGACCCAGTACTTC. Protein: CASSPGLAGGMYQETQYF.

The V call is TRBV19, the J call TRBJ2-3, with D possibly matching TRBD1 (5 bases). Trimming pared 3 bases from V and 1 base from J, leaving 11 bases between. Germline lookup yields CDR1 LNHDA and CDR2 SQIVND (reference sequence). This CDR3 contains 15 residues. The CDR3 nucleotides read TGTGCCAGTAGTATTGCAGGGAAGGGCACAGATACGCAGTATTTT. It is translated as CASSIAGKGTDTQYF.

This clonotype was counted between two and nine times. This rearrangement joins TRBV6-5 to TRBJ2-5, with 7 positions matching TRBD1. Germline-derived CDR1 and CDR2 are MNHEY and SVGAGI. Trimming took 5 bases from V and 1 from J; bases not matched to a gene: 10. The CDR3 covers 16 residues. CDR3 coding DNA: TGTGCCAGCAGTCGCCCGGGACAGAGAAGCCAAGAGACCCAGTACTTC. Translation: CASSRPGQRSQETQYF.

This chain links TRBV29-1 with TRBJ1-1, with D tentatively TRBD1 (5 bases). CDR3 length: 16 amino acids. Germline V gene lookup returns CDR1 SQVTM and CDR2 ANQGSEA. V lost 1 base and J lost 0, with 15 bases in between. CDR3 amino acids: CSVEGGRAHMNTEAFF. The DNA for the CDR3 is TGCAGCGTTGAAGGGGGGAGGGCACACATGAACACTGAAGCTTTCTTT. The variable domain in full, with the rest retrieved from reference TRBV29-1 and TRBJ1-1, is SAVISQKPSRDICQRGTSLTIQCQVDSQVTMMFWYRQQPGQSLTLIATANQGSEATYESGFVIDKFPISRPNLTFSTLTVSNMSPEDSSIYLCSVEGGRAHMNTEAFFGQGTRLTVV.

The rearrangement uses TRBV28 and TRBJ1-2; 7 bases map to TRBD1. CDR1 is MDHEN and CDR2 is SYDVKM in the germline V gene. CDR3 length: 13 amino acids. V gave up 8 bases and J gave up 4 bases; unmatched junction bases: 7. DNA for the CDR3: TGTGCCAGCGGCCTACAGGGGAGCTATGGCTACACCTTC. Amino acids: CASGLQGSYGYTF.

This clonotype has only a few counts. V and J are TRBV5-1 and TRBJ2-4; 9 bases agree with TRBD1. The CDR3 loop spans 17 amino acids. The germline CDR1 and CDR2 sequences are SGHRS and YFSETQ. The ends lost 4 bases at V and 7 bases at J; junction bases unmatched: 15. The CDR3 sequence is CASSTSPGTGKGNIQYF. DNA of the CDR3: TGCGCCAGCAGCACCTCCCCCGGGACAGGGAAAGGGAACATTCAGTACTTC.

The table lists this clonotype with a few counts. V usage is TRBV6-2 or TRBV6-3 and J usage is TRBJ2-6; 11 bases line up with TRBD2. Losses at the gene ends were 5 bases for V and 1 base for J; bases not matched to a gene: 1. Germline CDR1 is MNHEY and CDR2 is SVGEGT. The CDR3 extends over 16 amino acids. CDR3 sequence reads: CASSRLAGSGANVLTF. DNA for the CDR3: TGTGCCAGCAGTCGACTAGCGGGGTCTGGGGCCAACGTCCTGACTTTC.

This clonotype has a count of ten or more. The gene calls are TRBV7-9 and TRBJ1-3; D remains unclear. The CDR3 covers 15 residues. CDR1 is SEHNR and CDR2 is FQNEAQ in the germline V gene (reference sequence). Deletions cut 5 bases from V and 0 bases from J, with 11 bases between. CDR3 protein: CASSPDGTSGNTIYF. In DNA, the CDR3 is TGTGCCAGCAGCCCTGACGGTACCTCTGGAAACACCATATATTTT.

This clonotype was observed a handful of times. In nucleotides, the CDR3 is TGTGCCTGGAGTGACTACTCAGACGGAGGTTTCTTT. Protein product: CAWSDYSDGGFF. The rearrangement uses TRBV30 and TRBJ1-1, with D unclear. The CDR3 extends over 12 amino acids. V lost 1 base and J lost 13, with 16 bases in between. Germline CDR1 and CDR2: GTSNPN and SVGIG (reference sequence).

V and J are TRBV28 and TRBJ2-4; maybe TRBD2 (6 bases). Germline V gene data show CDR1 as MDHEN and CDR2 as SYDVKM. The CDR3 has 17 residues. The ends were cut back, 4 bases at V and 3 bases at J, with 19 bases in the middle. DNA of the CDR3: TGTGCCAGCAGTTCGCCTGTGGAGGGTAGAAGCAAAAACATTCAGTACTTC. Translating it yields CASSSPVEGRSKNIQYF.

This clonotype was recorded at least ten times. The V gene is TRBV7-2, the J gene TRBJ2-3, with 8 bases fitting TRBD2. Germline lookup yields CDR1 SGHTA and CDR2 FQGNSA. Trimming at V came to 2 bases and at J to 2 bases, leaving 9 bases not matched to a gene. This CDR3 has 17 amino acids. The DNA of the CDR3 is TGTGCCAGCAGCTTAACCGGGACTAGGGGTACCACAGATACGCAGTATTTT. It codes for CASSLTGTRGTTDTQYF.

This clonotype was observed a few times. J is TRBJ1-1 and V is TRBV11-2, with D uncertain. Trimming pared 3 bases from V and 11 bases from J, leaving 19 bases between. This CDR3 region has 14 residues. Germline-derived CDR1 and CDR2 are SGHAT and FQNNGV. CDR3 region: CASSFPTETSNAFF. DNA for the CDR3: TGTGCCAGCAGCTTTCCCACAGAGACTTCAAACGCTTTCTTT.

This clonotype was seen repeatedly, ten times or more. V is TRBV7-2 and J is TRBJ2-6; possibly TRBD1 for D (5 bases). This CDR3 is built from 17 residues. Trimming left V 2 bases short and J 3 bases short, with 14 bases between. The V gene's germline CDR1 is SGHTA and CDR2 FQGNSA. DNA for the CDR3: TGTGCCAGCAGCTTACGGCTGGGGCCTAGTGGGGCCAACGTCCTGACTTTC. Translating it yields CASSLRLGPSGANVLTF.

In this sample, this clonotype turned up many times. The chain recombines TRBV18 with TRBJ2-3; 7 nucleotides line up with TRBD2. Unmatched junction bases numbered 11, after V lost 2 bases and J lost 0 bases. Germline CDR1 KGHSH, CDR2 LQKENI. The CDR3 length is 18 residues. The CDR3 region is CASSPIVIGRISTDTQYF. The CDR3 nucleotides are TGTGCCAGCTCACCAATCGTCATCGGGAGGATAAGCACAGATACGCAGTATTTT. Full variable domain (remainder filled in from reference TRBV18 and TRBJ2-3): NAGVMQNPRHLVRRRGQEARLRCSPMKGHSHVYWYRQLPEEGLKFMVYLQKENIIDESGMPKERFSAEFPKEGPSILRIQQVVRGDSAAYFCASSPIVIGRISTDTQYFGPGTRLTVL.

The rearrangement links TRBV20-1 to TRBJ1-2, with D perhaps matching TRBD1 (5 bases). Germline loops: CDR1 DFQATT, CDR2 SNEGSKA (reference sequence). V lost 5 bases and J lost 2, with 15 bases in between. This CDR3 has 14 residues. CDR3 in amino acids: CSAGWGGENYGYTF. The CDR3 DNA sequence: TGCAGTGCTGGCTGGGGAGGGGAGAACTATGGCTACACCTTC.

CDR3 sequence reads: CASGLAGSSYEQYF. The DNA of the CDR3 is TGTGCCAGCGGACTAGCGGGGAGCTCCTACGAGCAGTACTTC. The rearrangement links TRBV12-3 or TRBV12-4 to TRBJ2-7; 12 bases line up with TRBD2. This CDR3 is built from 14 residues. Unmatched junction bases numbered 2, after V lost 8 bases and J lost 0 bases.